This record covers a single T cell receptor (beta chain). Its specific antigen is unknown. One base away there is no much larger clone; base qualities are not given. The sample comes from a study of yellow fever vaccine responses in identical twins (dated by TCRdb to between 2018 and 2020). A note on the overall study: The study precisely tracked vaccine-responding T cell clones in identical twins. Results and caveats for the whole study, not just this receptor: The T cell response to vaccination in identical twins was reported by the authors to appear partly convergent and partly personalized.

The library was prepared using RT-PCR. TCRdb shows the sequencer as Illumina HiSeq 2500. TCRdb's own reprocessing of the public reads used fastp at Q25 and MiXCR and kept productive beta chains. Every entry covers one CDR3 protein and lists the most common genes and DNA from its rows. This sample holds a few thousand distinct CDR3 sequences; more than 80% were observed only once. The ten biggest clones cover around 2.9% of the sample. From its cysteine to its phenylalanine, the CDR3 spans 13 amino acids. Kept here is only the CDR3 DNA, which spans 39 bases and is read in frame from base 1. CDR1 and CDR2, looked up from the germline V gene, are SGHRS and YFSETQ. V and J are truncated by 4 bases and 5 bases respectively, leaving an intervening sequence of 13 bases.

The sequence was collected from a woman in her late teens or twenties who received the yellow fever vaccine. Donor details come from another sample of the same person, matched by shared clones. The rearrangement combines TRBV5-1 with TRBJ2-7; confidence is insufficient to name the D gene. Source: T cells from blood (PBMCs), unsorted or a sorted subset (not recorded which), taken before or after yellow fever vaccination (not recorded which). The sequence in DNA is TGCGCCAGCAGCACAACTTTTACGGACGAGCAGTACTTC. It translates as CASSTTFTDEQYF. Beyond the CDR3, the reference TRBV5-1 and TRBJ2-7 genes provide the residues; the full variable domain reads: KAGVTQTPRYLIKTRGQQVTLSCSPISGHRSVSWYQQTPGQGLQFLFEYFSETQRNKGNFPGRFSGRQFSNSRSEMNVSTLELGDSALYLCASSTTFTDEQYFGPGTRLTVT.